Listed here are 23 T cell receptor beta chains from one sample, sequenced in a study of T cell responses to AZD1222 COVID-19 vaccine. The protocol was immunoSEQ multiplex PCR, while the TCRdb copy is restricted to in-frame clones and leaves out a portion. This sample has 95,000 to 150,000 clones, with around 91% found just once. This sample comprised peripheral blood, obtained on day 0 of AZD1222 vaccination. These TCRs come from an adult in good health.

The chain carries TRBV27 and TRBJ2-7; D is perhaps TRBD1 (6 bases). The V end lost 6 bases, the J end lost 4 bases, and 19 bases lay between the germline ends. The length of the CDR3 is 15 residues. Germline CDR1 reads MNHEY; CDR2 reads SMNVEV (reference sequence). The CDR3 loop is CASRPAGGLDYEQYF. The CDR3 DNA follows: TGTGCCAGCAGGCCTGCTGGGGGCCTTGATTACGAGCAGTACTTC.

The chain carries TRBV30 and TRBJ1-6; D is unclear. From germline, CDR1 is GTSNPN and CDR2 SVGIG (reference sequence). Trimming stripped 2 bases from V and 0 bases from J, with 11 bases between. The CDR3 length is 16 residues. The CDR3 DNA is TGTGCCTGGAGTCCAACCCGGAGCTCCTATAATTCACCCCTCCACTTT. Residues: CAWSPTRSSYNSPLHF.

The gene calls are TRBV6-1 and TRBJ2-7; TRBD2 matches at 9 bases. Trimming cost V 2 bases and J 2 bases; bases outside gene matches: 7. From germline, CDR1 is MNHNS and CDR2 SASEGT. The CDR3 contains 16 residues. This chain's CDR3 is CASSEMGSGGTYEQYF. The CDR3 DNA is TGTGCCAGCAGTGAAATGGGTAGCGGGGGCACCTACGAGCAGTACTTC.

The chain combines TRBV3-1 (or the pseudogene TRBV3-2) with TRBJ1-2, with D possibly matching TRBD1 (6 bases). V was cut by 7 bases and J by 2 bases, with 14 bases left in between. Germline V gene sequence: CDR1 LGHDT, CDR2 YNNKEL (reference sequence). There are 14 residues in the CDR3. The CDR3 sequence: CASIGTGQNYGYTF. The CDR3 DNA reads as TGTGCCAGCATCGGAACGGGACAAAACTATGGCTACACCTTC.

The chain employs TRBV10-3 and TRBJ1-3; the D gene is possibly TRBD1 (5 bases). Looked up from germline, CDR1 is ENHRY and CDR2 is SYGVKD. V was trimmed by 0 bases and J by 3 bases, leaving 12 bases between them. There are 16 residues in the CDR3. The CDR3 is CAISESAGANGNTIYF. The CDR3 bases are TGTGCCATCAGTGAGTCGGCCGGGGCGAATGGAAACACCATATATTTT.

The chain links TRBV18 to TRBJ2-3, with 7 positions matching TRBD1. CDR1 is KGHSH and CDR2 is LQKENI in the germline V gene. V shed 3 bases, J shed 2 bases, and the junction held 5 bases outside the gene matches. The CDR3 is 15 amino acids. In DNA, the CDR3 is TGTGCCAGCTCACCTACAGGGGAAGACACAGATACGCAGTATTTT. It is translated as CASSPTGEDTDTQYF.

This sequence joins TRBV28 and TRBJ2-5, with TRBD2 identical over 10 bases. This CDR3 is 16 amino acids long. CDR1 and CDR2 (germline): MDHEN, SYDVKM. V lost 5 bases to trimming and J lost 7 bases; unmatched junction nucleotides: 13. The CDR3 coding sequence is TGTGCCAGCAGTCCCCCAGGGTCTAGCGGGAGTTGGACCCAGTACTTC. Amino acids: CASSPPGSSGSWTQYF. The full variable domain, in which reference TRBV28 and TRBJ2-5 provide the parts outside the CDR3, is DVKVTQSSRYLVKRTGEKVFLECVQDMDHENMFWYRQDPGLGLRLIYFSYDVKMKEKGDIPEGYSVSREKKERFSLILESASTNQTSMYLCASSPPGSSGSWTQYFGPGTRLLVL.

The chain is built from TRBV4-3 and TRBJ2-2; 7 positions agree with TRBD1. CDR3 length: 17 amino acids. Germline V gives CDR1 LGHNA, CDR2 YSLEER. V lost 1 base to trimming and J lost 2 bases; unmatched junction nucleotides: 7. The DNA of the CDR3 is TGCGCCAGCAGCCAAGGGACAGGACAGACTAACACCGGGGAGCTGTTTTTT. Protein product: CASSQGTGQTNTGELFF.

The V call is TRBV13, the J call TRBJ1-2; D perhaps matches TRBD1 (6 bases). The V end was cut by 2 bases, the J end by 0 bases, with 16 bases between. The CDR3 consists of 17 residues. Germline lookup yields CDR1 PRHDT and CDR2 FYEKMQ (reference sequence). This chain's CDR3 is CASSLPGQLLANYGYTF. In DNA, the CDR3 is TGTGCCAGCAGCTTACCTGGACAGCTGTTGGCTAACTATGGCTACACCTTC.

This chain links TRBV18 with TRBJ2-7; tentatively, D is TRBD1 (5 bases). Trimming took off 6 bases at V and 0 bases at J, with 12 bases between the two ends. The CDR3 has 14 amino acids. Germline CDR1 and CDR2: KGHSH and LQKENI. CDR3 sequence (DNA): TGTGCCAGCTCCAGGGAAGTAGGCTCCTACGAGCAGTACTTC. This codes for CASSREVGSYEQYF.

V usage is TRBV5-1 and J usage is TRBJ2-3, with a weak D call TRBD2 (5 bases). The CDR3 totals 15 residues. The V end was cut by 0 bases, the J end by 6 bases, with 14 bases between. The V gene's germline CDR1 is SGHRS and CDR2 YFSETQ. This CDR3 is CASSLGAARSDTQYF. CDR3 bases: TGCGCCAGCAGCTTGGGAGCGGCCCGGTCGGATACGCAGTATTTT. The entire variable domain, with the rest obtained from reference TRBV5-1 and TRBJ2-3, is as follows: KAGVTQTPRYLIKTRGQQVTLSCSPISGHRSVSWYQQTPGQGLQFLFEYFSETQRNKGNFPGRFSGRQFSNSRSEMNVSTLELGDSALYLCASSLGAARSDTQYFGPGTRLTVL.

The chain recombines TRBV28 with TRBJ1-2; D is ambiguous. The CDR3 covers 14 residues. The germline V gene encodes CDR1 MDHEN and CDR2 SYDVKM. V was clipped by 2 bases and J by 4 bases, with 11 bases between them. The CDR3 DNA follows: TGTGCCAGCAGTTTACAATTGCAGATCTATGGCTACACCTTC. Encoded protein: CASSLQLQIYGYTF.

This rearrangement joins TRBV9 to TRBJ1-2, with D possibly matching TRBD1 (5 bases). The CDR3 extends over 15 amino acids. The germline gives CDR1 SGDLS, CDR2 YYNGEE. Trimming pared 2 bases from V and 5 bases from J, leaving 16 bases between. For the CDR3, the DNA is TGTGCCAGCAGCGTGGGAGAGGTGGGGCGGTATGGCTACACCTTC. It codes for CASSVGEVGRYGYTF.

The V and J genes are TRBV27 and TRBJ2-7; D might be TRBD2 (5 bases). CDR3 length: 12 amino acids. Germline V gene lookup returns CDR1 MNHEY and CDR2 SMNVEV (reference sequence). V dropped 5 bases and J dropped 7 bases, with 12 bases sitting between them. This CDR3 reads CASSQNSGEQYF. For the CDR3, the DNA is TGTGCCAGCAGTCAAAATTCGGGAGAGCAGTACTTC.

This chain links TRBV28 with TRBJ1-5; no firm D call. V lost 6 bases and J lost 1, with 10 bases in between. This CDR3 has 14 amino acids. CDR1 and CDR2 from the germline V gene are MDHEN and SYDVKM. For the CDR3, the DNA is TGTGCCAGCAGCCCCCGCCTAAGCAATCAGCCCCAGCATTTT. Its protein is CASSPRLSNQPQHF.

The chain carries TRBV29-1 and TRBJ2-1; D unresolved. V lost 0 bases to trimming and J lost 1 base, with 13 bases between them. Germline V CDR1 and CDR2: SQVTM, ANQGSEA. The CDR3 runs to 16 residues. The CDR3, as DNA: TGCAGCGTTGAAGATTCGGCTACGAAATCCTACAATGAGCAGTTCTTC. Protein: CSVEDSATKSYNEQFF.

V gene TRBV19 combines with J gene TRBJ2-7; TRBD1 is a possible D gene (5 bases). CDR3 length: 13 residues. Trimming left V 5 bases short and J 3 bases short, with 11 bases between. Germline V CDR1 and CDR2: LNHDA, SQIVND (reference sequence). The CDR3 protein is CASSQWGGYEQYF. CDR3 nucleotide sequence: TGTGCCAGTAGTCAATGGGGCGGCTACGAGCAGTACTTC.

The chain joins TRBV28 to TRBJ2-7; TRBD2 is a possible D gene (7 bases). Germline V CDR1 and CDR2: MDHEN, SYDVKM. V lost 3 bases and J 6 bases, leaving 15 bases between the germline ends. The CDR3 has 14 residues. The DNA of the CDR3 is TGTGCCAGCAGTTTCAGGGGAGGGTCACTCGAGCAGTACTTC. Residues: CASSFRGGSLEQYF. The whole variable domain, remainder taken from reference TRBV28 and TRBJ2-7, is DVKVTQSSRYLVKRTGEKVFLECVQDMDHENMFWYRQDPGLGLRLIYFSYDVKMKEKGDIPEGYSVSREKKERFSLILESASTNQTSMYLCASSFRGGSLEQYFGPGTRLTVT.

CDR3 region: CASSAELAGASTDTQYF. CDR3 sequence (DNA): TGTGCCAGCAGTGCCGAACTAGCGGGGGCTAGCACAGATACGCAGTATTTT. V gene TRBV6-2 or TRBV6-3 combines with J gene TRBJ2-3, with 11 bases that match TRBD2. The V gene's germline CDR1 is MNHEY and CDR2 SVGEGT. The length of the CDR3 is 17 residues. The junction had 7 bases not matched to a gene; V was cut back by 5 bases and J by 0 bases.

V and J are TRBV28 and TRBJ1-2, with TRBD1 matching over 8 bases. Germline CDR1 MDHEN, CDR2 SYDVKM. The V gene end was trimmed by 6 bases and the J gene end by 4 bases; junction bases not matched to a gene: 7. CDR3 length equals 14 residues. The CDR3 here is CASREPQGAYGYTF. In nucleotides, the CDR3 is TGTGCCAGCAGAGAACCCCAGGGGGCCTATGGCTACACCTTC.

The rearrangement uses TRBV6-6 and TRBJ2-1; 7 bases are a match to TRBD2. CDR3 length: 16 amino acids. Looked up from germline, CDR1 is MNHNY and CDR2 is SVGAGI (reference sequence). The ends lost 0 bases at V and 9 bases at J; junction bases unmatched: 11. CDR3: CASSYSTSILAIEQFF. The CDR3 region has the DNA TGTGCCAGCAGTTACTCGACGAGTATACTAGCGATTGAGCAGTTCTTC.

This chain connects TRBV14 to TRBJ2-7; D is possibly TRBD2 (6 bases). The germline CDR1 and CDR2 sequences are SGHDN and FVKESK. The CDR3 runs 15 residues. V lost 5 bases and J lost 3, with 17 bases in between. The CDR3 reads CASSLGRGGFYEQYF. CDR3 bases: TGTGCCAGCAGCTTGGGACGTGGGGGGTTCTACGAGCAGTACTTC.

This chain connects TRBV20-1 to TRBJ2-7; TRBD2 is a possible D gene (6 bases). The CDR3 loop spans 11 amino acids. CDR1 DFQATT and CDR2 SNEGSKA come from the germline V gene (reference sequence). Trimming left V 4 bases short and J 3 bases short, with 7 bases between. The CDR3 DNA sequence: TGCAGTGCTATCGGGGGCTACGAGCAGTACTTC. It yields the protein CSAIGGYEQYF.